This TCR beta chain was identified in a study of cytomegalovirus exposure and HLA in healthy donors. Broader study findings: Rare TCR sequences predominated, though certain public TCRs were found in many donors.

J was trimmed by 5 bases and V by 5 bases; bases with no gene match: 9. Germline CDR1 and CDR2: SGHTA and FQGTGA. The CDR3 is 16 amino acids. The PCR employed 60 Vbeta primers together with 13 Jbeta primers. Profiling relied on immunoSEQ multiplex PCR, and the TCRdb table lists in-frame clones only, not all of them. Of under 200,000 clones in the sample, around 83% are singletons; the top ten hold roughly 1.7%. Note on this clone: What it recognizes is unknown.

The rearrangement joins TRBV7-3 to TRBJ1-5; 10 positions match TRBD1. The clonotype originates from a middle-aged man in good health and CMV-seropositive. The sequencing input was PBMCs. CDR3 nucleotide sequence: TGTGCCAGCAGCCGGACAGGGGGATTCTCAGATCAGCCCCAGCATTTT. This translates into CASSRTGGFSDQPQHF.